This T cell receptor (beta chain) was recorded in a study of T cell responses to AZD1222 COVID-19 vaccine. General study results and limits: Among the donors, most were white British and more were female, and clonal diversity was possibly underestimated.

Only in-frame clones appear in the TCRdb table, and some are missing; sequencing was by immunoSEQ multiplex PCR. The sample consists of about 120,000 clones, 85% to 95% of them appearing once. This CDR3 has 14 amino acids. Germline V CDR1 and CDR2: GTSNPN, SVGIG (reference sequence). V lost 1 base to trimming and J lost 3 bases; unmatched junction nucleotides: 6. Of note for this clone: Its antigen remains unidentified.

Sequencing was performed on peripheral blood, taken on day 0 of AZD1222 vaccination. This receptor was taken from an adult in good health. The chain carries TRBV30 and TRBJ2-7; 7 bases map to TRBD2. The CDR3 reads CAWSDEGGNYEQYF. The CDR3 nucleotides are TGTGCCTGGAGTGATGAGGGAGGGAACTACGAGCAGTACTTC.